This T cell receptor beta chain was observed in a study of PD-1 blockade in classical Hodgkin lymphoma. Each patient experienced a relapse that followed autologous stem cell transplantation, and brentuximab vedotin exposure varied. Study-wide results and limits: Baseline diversity resembling that of newly diagnosed patients was seen in complete responders. Nivolumab starters within 1 year of ASCT were excluded. CD4+ TCR diversity, unlike CD8+, climbed significantly by C4D1.

In the case of this clone: Its antigen is undetermined.

TCRdb's table, derived via immunoSEQ multiplex PCR, lists solely in-frame clones and lacks some. The sample has fewer than 90,000 clones, under 90% seen once. This CDR3 spans 12 amino acids. Germline V gives CDR1 MNHEY, CDR2 SVGAGI. V lost 6 bases and J lost 6, with 11 bases in between. This sample comprised peripheral blood mononuclear cells (PBMCs), obtained at baseline. The chain joins TRBV6-5 to TRBJ1-1; D call uncertain. This clonotype was sampled from a human donor with classical Hodgkin lymphoma. DNA for the CDR3: TGTGCCAGCAGCCCTCGACCCCCTGAAGCTTTCTTT. This encodes CASSPRPPEAFF.